Following are 15 T cell receptor beta chains from one sample sequenced in a study of shared clonotypes between healthy human individuals. Repertoires were generated with immunoSEQ multiplex PCR, while TCRdb's copy carries only in-frame clones and drops some. The table shows about 1.4 million clones, with more than 95% occurring only once. Sequencing used naive CD4+ T cells sorted from blood. This sample's subset: CD45RA+ positively selected. The receptors were gathered from a man younger than 40 in good health.

The J gene is TRBJ2-3, the V gene TRBV28; 7 bases agree with TRBD2. The CDR3 is 14 amino acids. Trimming removed 7 bases from V and 6 bases from J; junction bases left unmatched: 10. CDR1 is MDHEN and CDR2 is SYDVKM in the germline V gene. DNA for the CDR3: TGTGCCAGCACCTTAGCGGGTGATTCGGATACGCAGTATTTT. This translates into CASTLAGDSDTQYF.

This clone was recorded a few times. The CDR3 sequence: CASSLAGGYGYTF. Written as DNA, the CDR3 is TGTGCCAGCAGCTTAGCAGGAGGATATGGCTACACCTTC. The rearrangement joins TRBV7-3 to TRBJ1-2, with D unclear. This CDR3 comprises 13 residues. The V gene lost 2 bases and the J gene lost 5 bases, with 9 bases spanning the gap. CDR1 and CDR2 from the germline V gene are SGHTA and FQGTGA. The variable domain in full, completed from reference TRBV7-3 and TRBJ1-2, reads GAGVSQTPSNKVTEKGKYVELRCDPISGHTALYWYRQSLGQGPEFLIYFQGTGAADDSGLPNDRFFAVRPEGSVSTLKIQRTERGDSAVYLCASSLAGGYGYTFGSGTRLTVV.

This rearrangement joins TRBV21-1 to TRBJ1-2; the table's D gene call, TRBD1, was not cross checked with the DNA. TRBV21-1 is a documented pseudogene. CDR3 size: 14 residues. This CDR3 reads CASCTTGQLAGYTF. The DNA of the CDR3 is TGTGCCAGCTGCACGACAGGGCAACTTGCTGGCTACACCTTC.

The sample holds one count of this clone. This chain uses TRBV7-8 with TRBJ2-7; 9 bases match TRBD2. V lost 5 bases, J lost 6 bases, and 11 bases stayed unmatched. This CDR3 is built from 15 residues. Germline loops: CDR1 SGHVS, CDR2 FQNEAQ. The CDR3 region has the DNA TGTGCCAGCAGCGAACCCGGGACTAGCTATGCCGAGCAGTACTTC. It specifies CASSEPGTSYAEQYF.

This rearrangement joins TRBV28 to TRBJ2-3; D remains ambiguous. Germline lookup yields CDR1 MDHEN and CDR2 SYDVKM. V was pared by 3 bases and J by 2 bases, with 12 bases between. The CDR3 has 15 residues. The CDR3 sequence is CASSFIKNYTDTQYF. The CDR3 nucleotides read TGTGCCAGCAGTTTTATAAAGAATTACACAGATACGCAGTATTTT.

The V and J genes are TRBV5-1 and TRBJ2-1; TRBD2 matches at 13 bases. CDR1 is SGHRS, CDR2 YFSETQ, per germline. Trimming cost V 5 bases and J 10 bases; bases outside gene matches: 9. This CDR3 has 15 residues. CDR3 residues: CASSSGTSGMSEQFF. CDR3 sequence (DNA): TGCGCCAGCAGTTCCGGGACTAGCGGGATGAGCGAGCAGTTCTTC.

Turning to this clone: The same CDR3 also results from other DNA sequences found in this sample. This chain joins TRBV5-1 and TRBJ2-5; D is perhaps TRBD2 (6 bases). Germline V gives CDR1 SGHRS, CDR2 YFSETQ. V lost 0 bases and J lost 0, with 9 bases in between. The CDR3 extends over 15 amino acids. CDR3 in amino acids: CASSLVGGNQETQYF. CDR3 sequence (DNA): TGCGCCAGCAGCTTGGTGGGGGGAAACCAAGAGACCCAGTACTTC. Full variable domain (missing parts from reference TRBV5-1 and TRBJ2-5): KAGVTQTPRYLIKTRGQQVTLSCSPISGHRSVSWYQQTPGQGLQFLFEYFSETQRNKGNFPGRFSGRQFSNSRSEMNVSTLELGDSALYLCASSLVGGNQETQYFGPGTRLLVL.

The J gene is TRBJ2-5, the V gene TRBV7-9; 7 nucleotides agree with TRBD2. Germline V CDR1 and CDR2: SEHNR, FQNEAQ (reference sequence). J was trimmed by 2 bases and V by 5 bases; bases with no gene match: 8. CDR3 size: 15 residues. The chain's CDR3 is CASSTKAGFQETQYF. As DNA, the CDR3 is TGTGCCAGCAGCACGAAAGCGGGATTTCAAGAGACCCAGTACTTC.

V usage is TRBV4-3 and J usage is TRBJ1-4; D possibly corresponds to TRBD1 (5 bases). Germline V lookup: CDR1 LGHNA, CDR2 YSLEER. V was pared by 0 bases and J by 4 bases, with 12 bases between. The CDR3 spans 16 residues. The CDR3 DNA follows: TGCGCCAGCAGCCAAGAAACAGGTGCTGGTAATGAAAAACTGTTTTTT. Amino acids: CASSQETGAGNEKLFF.

The chain uses TRBV5-8 and TRBJ2-7, with a possible D match to TRBD1 (5 bases). CDR1 and CDR2 from the germline V gene are SGHTS and YDEGEE. CDR3 size: 15 residues. Trimming removed 3 bases from V and 0 bases from J, with 13 bases in between. CDR3 sequence reads: CASSSAGSLSYEQYF. The CDR3 bases are TGTGCCAGCAGCTCCGCAGGGTCCCTCTCCTACGAGCAGTACTTC.

CDR3: CASSSRDNEKLFF. CDR3 coding DNA: TGTGCCAGCAGCTCCAGGGATAATGAAAAACTGTTTTTT. The V gene is TRBV7-8, the J gene TRBJ1-4; D is perhaps TRBD1 (5 bases). The length of the CDR3 is 13 residues. Germline CDR1 and CDR2: SGHVS and FQNEAQ. Deletions cut 4 bases from V and 4 bases from J, with 7 bases between.

In the case of this clone: Other DNA sequences in the same sample also yield this CDR3. The chain is built from TRBV5-1 and TRBJ2-1, with D possibly called TRBD1 or TRBD2 (5 bases each). V was trimmed by 0 bases and J by 6 bases, leaving 10 bases between them. The CDR3 totals 14 residues. Germline-derived CDR1 and CDR2 are SGHRS and YFSETQ. CDR3 amino acids: CASSLASGSNEQFF. CDR3 in DNA: TGCGCCAGCAGCTTGGCGTCAGGGAGCAATGAGCAGTTCTTC.

The chain carries TRBV7-8 and TRBJ2-7; TRBD2 matches 11 bases. This CDR3 comprises 15 residues. J was trimmed by 2 bases and V by 6 bases; bases with no gene match: 6. Germline loops: CDR1 SGHVS, CDR2 FQNEAQ. CDR3 coding DNA: TGTGCCAGCAGTCTCAGACTAGCGGGAACCTACGAGCAGTACTTC. Amino acid sequence: CASSLRLAGTYEQYF.

The chain employs TRBV11-2 and TRBJ2-4; a weak D match, TRBD1 (6 bases). The V end lost 2 bases, the J end lost 0 bases, and 14 bases lay between the germline ends. The CDR3 length is 17 residues. Germline CDR1 is SGHAT and CDR2 is FQNNGV. CDR3 sequence: CASSLIGTILAKNIQYF. CDR3 coding DNA: TGTGCCAGCAGCTTAATAGGGACAATACTAGCCAAAAACATTCAGTACTTC. The variable domain in full, completed from reference TRBV11-2 and TRBJ2-4, reads EAGVAQSPRYKIIEKRQSVAFWCNPISGHATLYWYQQILGQGPKLLIQFQNNGVVDDSQLPKDRFSAERLKGVDSTLKIQPAKLEDSAVYLCASSLIGTILAKNIQYFGAGTRLSVL.

V is TRBV10-3 and J is TRBJ1-1; 11 nucleotides line up with TRBD1. With 10 bases clipped from V and 4 bases from J, the junction kept 8 bases outside the gene matches. The CDR3 has 14 residues. CDR1 and CDR2 from the germline V gene are ENHRY and SYGVKD. The chain's CDR3 is CATGQGALSTEAFF. The CDR3 DNA reads as TGTGCCACTGGACAGGGGGCTCTGAGCACTGAAGCTTTCTTT.